This T cell receptor (beta chain) was sequenced during a study of control samples from healthy donors and cancer patients. Germline V gene lookup returns CDR1 ENHRY and CDR2 SYGVKD. V lost 10 bases and J lost 3; bases outside the gene matches: 5. This CDR3 region has 13 residues. Only in-frame clones appear in the TCRdb table, and some are missing; sequencing was by immunoSEQ multiplex PCR. The sample lists some 100,000 clones, over 75% occurring once. The source is a human donor in good health. The donor label of this sample is uncertain. The chain recombines TRBV10-3 with TRBJ2-3; 9 bases fit TRBD1. Source material: blood. CDR3 nucleotides: TGTGCCACACGGACAGGGGCAACAGATACGCAGTATTTT. Amino acid sequence: CATRTGATDTQYF.